This T cell receptor beta chain was documented in a study of long-term antiretroviral therapy in people with HIV. The V end was cut by 4 bases, the J end by 5 bases, with 14 bases between. Germline CDR1 reads PRHDT; CDR2 reads FYEKMQ (reference sequence). This CDR3 has 14 amino acids. Study observations and caveats: Clones that expanded before ART (that is, prior to treatment) dominated the repertoire at all time points.

On this clone itself: No antigen is known for it.

Runs used v3.0 of the immunoSEQ assay and were done at survey level. TCRdb keeps only in-frame clones here, not all; method: immunoSEQ multiplex PCR. The table shows around 20,000 clones, with over 70% occurring only once. The sample consisted of unsorted PBMCs, taken 0.5 years before starting antiretroviral therapy. This TCR was sampled from a man aged 18-30 years with HIV. V gene TRBV13 combines with J gene TRBJ1-2; D not certain. In DNA form, the CDR3 reads TGTGCCAGCAGCTGGGGAAGAGTTAGTTATGGCTACACCTTC. It encodes CASSWGRVSYGYTF.